A single sample is the source of the 9 T cell receptor beta chains below, sequenced in a study of shared clonotypes between healthy human individuals. Assay: immunoSEQ multiplex PCR; the TCRdb copy retains only in-frame clones and omits some. Of approximately 400,000 clones listed, about 97% are singletons. The sequencing sample was made of memory CD8+ T cells sorted from blood. Subset: CD45RO+ cells pooled with CCR7-negative TemRA cells. Every receptor here comes from a man aged 25 to 45 in good health.

The chain employs TRBV28 and TRBJ2-1; perhaps TRBD2 as D (6 bases). Germline V gene lookup returns CDR1 MDHEN and CDR2 SYDVKM. The CDR3 is made up of 17 amino acids. V was trimmed by 5 bases and J by 0 bases, leaving 17 bases between them. The CDR3 spells CASSPPGLGGSYNEQFF. The CDR3 nucleotides are TGTGCCAGCAGTCCCCCGGGGTTGGGGGGCTCCTACAATGAGCAGTTCTTC.

This clone was observed once. The chain couples TRBV25-1 to TRBJ1-6, with 11 bases identical to TRBD1. V lost 4 bases, J lost 7 bases, and 6 bases stayed unmatched. The CDR3 sequence is 16 residues long. Germline V gives CDR1 MGHDK, CDR2 SYGVNS. CDR3 residues: CASSASGTGGNSPLHF. CDR3 DNA sequence: TGTGCCAGCAGTGCCTCCGGGACAGGGGGAAATTCACCCCTCCACTTT.

This sequence joins TRBV6-5 and TRBJ2-7; a possible D gene is TRBD1 (6 bases). Germline V CDR1 and CDR2: MNHEY, SVGAGI. V was cut by 4 bases and J by 2 bases, with 15 bases left in between. CDR3 length: 15 residues. In nucleotides, the CDR3 is TGTGCCAGCAGTTTGCTTAACGGGGACACCTACGAGCAGTACTTC. Translated: CASSLLNGDTYEQYF.

The genes are TRBV19 and TRBJ2-1, with a tentative D call TRBD2 (6 bases). CDR1 LNHDA and CDR2 SQIVND come from the germline V gene (reference sequence). The CDR3 consists of 14 residues. V was clipped by 2 bases and J by 1 base, with 6 bases between them. CDR3 sequence: CASSILASYNEQFF. As DNA, the CDR3 is TGTGCCAGTAGTATACTAGCGTCCTACAATGAGCAGTTCTTC.

The V gene is TRBV5-4, the J gene TRBJ2-1, with 11 bases matching TRBD2. J was trimmed by 15 bases and V by 0 bases; bases with no gene match: 11. The CDR3 runs 15 residues. In germline, CDR1 is SGHNT, CDR2 YYREEE (reference sequence). The CDR3 DNA is TGTGCCAGCAGCTTGGACGGGAATAGCGGGAGGGCCACGTTCTTC. Its protein product is CASSLDGNSGRATFF.

The CDR3 DNA follows: TGTGCCAGCAGTTTATCTCCGCGGACCTACGAGCAGTACTTC. Translated: CASSLSPRTYEQYF. This chain links TRBV27 with TRBJ2-7, with no clear D. The length of the CDR3 is 14 residues. V was pared by 0 bases and J by 2 bases, with 8 bases between. Germline loops: CDR1 MNHEY, CDR2 SMNVEV (reference sequence).

This chain links TRBV19 with TRBJ1-4; D gene uncertain. V lost 8 bases to trimming and J lost 0 bases, with 13 bases between them. The CDR3 is 15 amino acids. Germline V gene lookup returns CDR1 LNHDA and CDR2 SQIVND (reference sequence). The CDR3, as DNA: TGTGCCAGTTGTGCCCCATCGGCAACTAATGAAAAACTGTTTTTT. This gives the protein CASCAPSATNEKLFF.

This clone was found once. The chain carries TRBV18 and TRBJ2-3, with a tentative D call TRBD2 (5 bases). CDR1 and CDR2 from the germline V gene are KGHSH and LQKENI. CDR3 length: 12 residues. Trimming took 6 bases from V and 5 from J, leaving 9 bases between them. The CDR3 region is CASSTLGDTQYF. The CDR3 nucleotides read TGTGCCAGCTCGACACTAGGAGATACGCAGTATTTT. The full variable domain, completed using reference TRBV18 and TRBJ2-3, is NAGVMQNPRHLVRRRGQEARLRCSPMKGHSHVYWYRQLPEEGLKFMVYLQKENIIDESGMPKERFSAEFPKEGPSILRIQQVVRGDSAAYFCASSTLGDTQYFGPGTRLTVL.

This chain joins TRBV29-1 and TRBJ2-1; 7 bases match TRBD2. Unmatched junction bases numbered 5, after V lost 2 bases and J lost 4 bases. CDR1 and CDR2 from the germline V gene are SQVTM and ANQGSEA. The CDR3 sequence is 14 residues long. CDR3: CSVEWSSGYNEQFF. The DNA for the CDR3 is TGCAGCGTTGAATGGAGTAGCGGGTACAATGAGCAGTTCTTC.